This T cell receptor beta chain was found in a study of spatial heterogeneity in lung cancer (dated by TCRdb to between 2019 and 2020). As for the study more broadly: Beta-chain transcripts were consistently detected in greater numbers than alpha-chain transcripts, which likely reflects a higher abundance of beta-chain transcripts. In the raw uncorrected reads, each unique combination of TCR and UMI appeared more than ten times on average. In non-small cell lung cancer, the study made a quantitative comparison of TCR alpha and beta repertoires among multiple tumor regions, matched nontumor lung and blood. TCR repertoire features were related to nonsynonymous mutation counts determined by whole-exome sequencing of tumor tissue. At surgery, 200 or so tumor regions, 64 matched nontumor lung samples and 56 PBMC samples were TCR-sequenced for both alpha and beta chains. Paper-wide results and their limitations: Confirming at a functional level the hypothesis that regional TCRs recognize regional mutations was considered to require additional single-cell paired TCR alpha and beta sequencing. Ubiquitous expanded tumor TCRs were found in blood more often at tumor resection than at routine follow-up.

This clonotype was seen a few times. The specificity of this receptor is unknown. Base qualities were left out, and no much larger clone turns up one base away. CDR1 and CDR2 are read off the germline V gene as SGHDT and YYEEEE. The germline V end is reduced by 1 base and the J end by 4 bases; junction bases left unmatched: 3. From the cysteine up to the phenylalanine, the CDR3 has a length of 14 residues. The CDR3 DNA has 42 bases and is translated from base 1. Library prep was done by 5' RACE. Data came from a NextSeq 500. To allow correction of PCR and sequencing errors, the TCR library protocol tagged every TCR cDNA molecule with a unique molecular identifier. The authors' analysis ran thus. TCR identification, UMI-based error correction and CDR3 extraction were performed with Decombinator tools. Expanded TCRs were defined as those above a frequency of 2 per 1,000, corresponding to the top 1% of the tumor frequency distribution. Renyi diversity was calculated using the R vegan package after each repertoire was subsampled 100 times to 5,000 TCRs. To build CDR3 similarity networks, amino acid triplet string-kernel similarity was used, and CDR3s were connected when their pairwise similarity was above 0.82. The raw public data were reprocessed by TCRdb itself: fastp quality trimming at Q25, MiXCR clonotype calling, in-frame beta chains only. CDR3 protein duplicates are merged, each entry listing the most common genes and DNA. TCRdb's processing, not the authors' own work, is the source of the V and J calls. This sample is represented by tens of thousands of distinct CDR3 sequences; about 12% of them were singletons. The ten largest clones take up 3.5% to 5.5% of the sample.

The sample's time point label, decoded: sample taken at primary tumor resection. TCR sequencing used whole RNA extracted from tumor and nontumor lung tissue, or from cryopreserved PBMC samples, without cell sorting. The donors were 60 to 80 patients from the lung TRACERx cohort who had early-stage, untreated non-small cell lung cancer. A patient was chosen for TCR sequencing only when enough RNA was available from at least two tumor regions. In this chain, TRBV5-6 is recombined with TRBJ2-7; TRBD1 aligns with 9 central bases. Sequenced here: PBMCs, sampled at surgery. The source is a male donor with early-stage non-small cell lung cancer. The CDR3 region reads CASSLWDRAYEQYF. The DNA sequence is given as TGTGCCAGCAGCTTGTGGGACAGGGCTTACGAGCAGTACTTC.